Here is one TCR beta chain with its context. No antigen is known for it. Method: immunoSEQ multiplex PCR; TCRdb's copy keeps in-frame clones and lacks some. The table shows 4,500 or so clones, with 72% occurring only once. There are 13 residues in the CDR3. Germline V gives CDR1 ENHRY, CDR2 SYGVKD. The V gene lost 2 bases and the J gene lost 6 bases, with 10 bases spanning the gap. Indicated time point: cycle 4 day 1 (C4D1), after more than five weeks of nivolumab. In every patient, relapse followed autologous stem cell transplantation, while exposure to brentuximab vedotin differed. Thawed PBMCs were the source of CD8+ T cells, obtained through magnetic negative selection. The record originates from a study of PD-1 blockade in classical Hodgkin lymphoma. Study findings and constraints: Patients with an early start, nivolumab under 1 year after ASCT, were excluded. What caused the repertoire differences, perhaps disease activity or prior therapy, remains undefined.

The source of this sequence is a human donor with classical Hodgkin lymphoma. The chain links TRBV10-3 to TRBJ1-2; possible D gene TRBD1, 5 bases. The sequencing used CD8+ T cells from blood, collected before the fourth cycle of nivolumab. CDR3 in amino acids: CAISEGTLNGYTF. CDR3 nucleotide sequence: TGTGCCATCAGTGAGGGGACCCTGAATGGCTACACCTTC.